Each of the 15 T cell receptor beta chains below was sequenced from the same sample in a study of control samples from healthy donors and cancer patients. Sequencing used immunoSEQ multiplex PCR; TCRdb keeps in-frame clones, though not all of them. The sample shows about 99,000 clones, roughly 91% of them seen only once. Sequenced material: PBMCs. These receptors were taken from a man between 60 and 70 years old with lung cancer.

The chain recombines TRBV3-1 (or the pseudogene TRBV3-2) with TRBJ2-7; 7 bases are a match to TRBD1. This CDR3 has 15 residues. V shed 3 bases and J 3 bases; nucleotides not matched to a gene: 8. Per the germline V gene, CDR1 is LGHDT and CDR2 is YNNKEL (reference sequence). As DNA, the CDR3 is TGTGCCAGCAGCCAGCTCCGGGACAGCATCTACGAGCAGTACTTC. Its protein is CASSQLRDSIYEQYF.

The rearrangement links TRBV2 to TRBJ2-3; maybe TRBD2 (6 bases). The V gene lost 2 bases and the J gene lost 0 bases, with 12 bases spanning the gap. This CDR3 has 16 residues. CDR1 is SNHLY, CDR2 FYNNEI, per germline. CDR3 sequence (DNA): TGTGCCAGCAGTGAACTGGCGGGGAAAAGCACAGATACGCAGTATTTT. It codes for CASSELAGKSTDTQYF.

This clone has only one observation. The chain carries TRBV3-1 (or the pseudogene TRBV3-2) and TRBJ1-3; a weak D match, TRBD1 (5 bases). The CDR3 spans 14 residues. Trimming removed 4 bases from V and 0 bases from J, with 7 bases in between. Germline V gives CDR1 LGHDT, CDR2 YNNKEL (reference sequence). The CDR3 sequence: CASSRGASGNTIYF. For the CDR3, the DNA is TGTGCCAGCAGCCGGGGCGCCTCTGGAAACACCATATATTTT.

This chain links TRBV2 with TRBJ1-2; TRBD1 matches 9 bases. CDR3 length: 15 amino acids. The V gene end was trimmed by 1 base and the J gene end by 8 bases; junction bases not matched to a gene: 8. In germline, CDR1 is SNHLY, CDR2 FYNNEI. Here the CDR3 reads CASSEDTGGIYGYTF. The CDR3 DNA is TGTGCCAGCAGTGAAGATACAGGGGGCATCTACGGCTACACCTTC.

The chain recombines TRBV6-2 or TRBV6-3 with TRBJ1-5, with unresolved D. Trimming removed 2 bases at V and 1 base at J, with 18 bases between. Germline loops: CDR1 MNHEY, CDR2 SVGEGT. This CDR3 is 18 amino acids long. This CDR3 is CASSYNTVGRTSNQPQHF. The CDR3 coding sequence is TGTGCCAGCAGTTACAACACCGTAGGGCGTACGAGCAATCAGCCCCAGCATTTT.

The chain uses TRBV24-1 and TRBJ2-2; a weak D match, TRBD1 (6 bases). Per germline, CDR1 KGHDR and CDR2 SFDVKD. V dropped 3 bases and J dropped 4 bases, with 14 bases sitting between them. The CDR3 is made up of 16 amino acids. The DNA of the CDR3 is TGTGCCACCAGTGATCTTTACAGGGTACCCACCGGGGAGCTGTTTTTT. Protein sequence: CATSDLYRVPTGELFF.

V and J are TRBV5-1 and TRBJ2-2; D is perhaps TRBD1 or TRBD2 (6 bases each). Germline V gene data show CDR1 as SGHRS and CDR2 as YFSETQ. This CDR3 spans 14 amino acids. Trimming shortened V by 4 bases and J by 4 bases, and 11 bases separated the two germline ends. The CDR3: CASSRGESTGELFF. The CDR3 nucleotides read TGCGCCAGCAGCAGGGGGGAGAGCACCGGGGAGCTGTTTTTT.

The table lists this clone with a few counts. In DNA form, the CDR3 reads TGTGCCACCAGTGACGGGGGACGTTTCACTGAAGCTTTCTTT. It encodes CATSDGGRFTEAFF. The chain combines TRBV24-1 with TRBJ1-1, with D perhaps TRBD1 (5 bases). This CDR3 has 14 amino acids. Germline V gene lookup returns CDR1 KGHDR and CDR2 SFDVKD. The germline V and J ends were trimmed by 4 bases and 4 bases, with 12 bases remaining between them.

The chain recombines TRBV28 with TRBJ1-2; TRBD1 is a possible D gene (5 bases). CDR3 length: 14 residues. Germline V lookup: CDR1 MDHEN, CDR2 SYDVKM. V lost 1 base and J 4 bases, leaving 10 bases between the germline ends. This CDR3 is CASSLLGESYGYTF. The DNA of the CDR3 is TGTGCCAGCAGTTTATTGGGGGAGAGCTATGGCTACACCTTC.

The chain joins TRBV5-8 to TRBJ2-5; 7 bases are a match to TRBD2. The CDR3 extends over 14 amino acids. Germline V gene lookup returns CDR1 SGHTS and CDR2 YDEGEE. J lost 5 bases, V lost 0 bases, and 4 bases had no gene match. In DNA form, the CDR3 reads TGTGCCAGCAGCTTGGAGGGGAGGGGCGAGACCCAGTACTTC. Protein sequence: CASSLEGRGETQYF.

The CDR3 DNA reads as TGTGCCAGCAGTGAAGGACAAAGCGGAAATTCACCCCTCCACTTT. This gives the protein CASSEGQSGNSPLHF. The genes are TRBV2 and TRBJ1-6; D gene unclear. The V and J ends lost 1 base and 7 bases respectively, with 11 bases between them. The CDR3 sequence is 15 residues long. The germline gives CDR1 SNHLY, CDR2 FYNNEI.

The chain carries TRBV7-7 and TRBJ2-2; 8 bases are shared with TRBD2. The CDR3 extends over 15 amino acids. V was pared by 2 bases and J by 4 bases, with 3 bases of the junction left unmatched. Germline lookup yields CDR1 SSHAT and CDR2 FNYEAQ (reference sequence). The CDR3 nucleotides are TGTGCCAGCAGCTTAAGCGGGGGCCCCACCGGGGAGCTGTTTTTT. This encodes CASSLSGGPTGELFF. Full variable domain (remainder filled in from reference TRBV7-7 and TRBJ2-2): GAGVSQSPRYKVTKRGQDVTLRCDPISSHATLYWYQQALGQGPEFLTYFNYEAQPDKSGLPSDRFSAERPEGSISTLTIQRTEQRDSAMYRCASSLSGGPTGELFFGEGSRLTVL.

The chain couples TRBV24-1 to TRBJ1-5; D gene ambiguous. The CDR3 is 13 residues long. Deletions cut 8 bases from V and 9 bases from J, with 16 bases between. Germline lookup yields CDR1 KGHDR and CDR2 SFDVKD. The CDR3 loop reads CATTTLNYRPQHF. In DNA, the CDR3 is TGTGCCACCACCACCCTGAATTATCGGCCCCAGCATTTT.

Here the CDR3 reads CASSLAGGPADTQYF. For the CDR3, the DNA is TGTGCCAGCAGCCTAGCGGGGGGGCCGGCAGATACGCAGTATTTT. J is TRBJ2-3 and V is TRBV5-4, with 12 bases that match TRBD2. Germline trimming cut 4 bases from V and 4 bases from J; bases unmatched to any gene: 4. Germline CDR1 SGHNT, CDR2 YYREEE (reference sequence). The CDR3 is 15 amino acids. Full variable domain (remainder filled in from reference TRBV5-4 and TRBJ2-3): ETGVTQSPTHLIKTRGQQVTLRCSSQSGHNTVSWYQQALGQGPQFIFQYYREEENGRGNFPPRFSGLQFPNYSSELNVNALELDDSALYLCASSLAGGPADTQYFGPGTRLTVL.

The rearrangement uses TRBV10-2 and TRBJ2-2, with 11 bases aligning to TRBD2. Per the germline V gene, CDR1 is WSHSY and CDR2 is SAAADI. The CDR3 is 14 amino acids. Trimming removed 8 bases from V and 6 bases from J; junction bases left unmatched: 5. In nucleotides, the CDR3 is TGCGCCAGCGGGACTAGCGGTAACGCCGGGGAGCTGTTTTTT. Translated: CASGTSGNAGELFF.